Listed below are T cell receptor beta chains from one sample, sequenced in a study of OX40 agonist ivuxolimab in advanced cancers. Assay used: immunoSEQ multiplex PCR; TCRdb lists only in-frame clones, some missing. This repertoire shows about 71,000 clones, approximately 94% found once; its top ten account for less than 20%. The specimen was CD4+ or CD8+ T cells sorted from blood, collected in a trial of the OX40 agonist ivuxolimab. These receptors originate from an adult with an advanced solid tumor such as melanoma, head and neck, liver or kidney cancer. Each CDR3 is given with its conserved first and last residue. Fields, in order: J gene, D gene, V gene, clone size, CDR3 protein, CDR3 DNA. A D gene is named only where the DNA matches it firmly. Clone sizes are given selectively: once, few, many, or a class where the clone is expanded.

J gene: TRBJ1-3
D gene: .
V gene: TRBV2
clone size: .
CDR3 protein: CASSELNTIYF
CDR3 DNA: TGTGCCAGCAGTGAACTGAACACCATATATTTT

J gene: TRBJ2-2
D gene: TRBD2
V gene: TRBV9
clone size: .
CDR3 protein: CASSVRGRTSGTGELFF
CDR3 DNA: TGTGCCAGCAGCGTGCGGGGACGGACTAGCGGCACCGGGGAGCTGTTTTTT

J gene: TRBJ2-5
D gene: .
V gene: TRBV4-3
clone size: .
CDR3 protein: CASSQEGWDGETQYF
CDR3 DNA: TGCGCCAGCAGCCAAGAGGGGTGGGACGGGGAGACCCAGTACTTC

J gene: TRBJ1-3
D gene: TRBD1
V gene: TRBV5-1
clone size: .
CDR3 protein: CASSLAVRGQGGNTIYF
CDR3 DNA: TGCGCCAGCAGCTTGGCCGTGAGGGGGCAAGGGGGAAACACCATATATTTT

J gene: TRBJ2-7
D gene: TRBD2
V gene: TRBV27
clone size: once
CDR3 protein: CASSPTGTSGSRFDEQYF
CDR3 DNA: TGTGCCAGCAGTCCTACCGGGACTAGCGGGAGTAGATTTGACGAGCAGTACTTC

J gene: TRBJ1-1
D gene: TRBD1
V gene: TRBV5-4
clone size: .
CDR3 protein: CASWDRGQDTEAFF
CDR3 DNA: TGTGCCAGCTGGGACAGGGGGCAGGACACTGAAGCTTTCTTT

J gene: TRBJ2-3
D gene: TRBD1
V gene: TRBV4-3
clone size: .
CDR3 protein: CASSQEQGWTDTQYF
CDR3 DNA: TGCGCCAGCAGCCAAGAACAGGGGTGGACAGATACGCAGTATTTT

J gene: TRBJ1-1
D gene: .
V gene: TRBV5-6
clone size: .
CDR3 protein: CASSPGHTEAFF
CDR3 DNA: TGTGCCAGCAGTCCTGGTCACACTGAAGCTTTCTTT

J gene: TRBJ2-3
D gene: .
V gene: TRBV5-1
clone size: .
CDR3 protein: CASSLSLGIGLDTQYF
CDR3 DNA: TGCGCCAGCAGCCTATCACTAGGGATAGGGTTAGATACGCAGTATTTT

J gene: TRBJ1-1
D gene: .
V gene: TRBV5-8
clone size: .
CDR3 protein: CASSFPPDGTEAFF
CDR3 DNA: TGTGCCAGCAGCTTCCCTCCGGATGGCACTGAAGCTTTCTTT

J gene: TRBJ2-1
D gene: .
V gene: TRBV7-7
clone size: .
CDR3 protein: CASSLGGRSLHEQFF
CDR3 DNA: TGTGCCAGCAGCTTAGGTGGCAGAAGTTTGCATGAGCAGTTCTTC

J gene: TRBJ2-1
D gene: .
V gene: TRBV7-9
clone size: .
CDR3 protein: CASSFSSVDEQFF
CDR3 DNA: TGTGCCAGCAGCTTTTCGTCGGTTGATGAGCAGTTCTTC

J gene: TRBJ2-3
D gene: TRBD2
V gene: TRBV7-9
clone size: once
CDR3 protein: CASREPGLAIDTQYF
CDR3 DNA: TGTGCCAGCAGGGAACCGGGACTAGCGATAGATACGCAGTATTTT

J gene: TRBJ2-2
D gene: .
V gene: TRBV27
clone size: once
CDR3 protein: CASTPYERGTGDFSGELFF
CDR3 DNA: TGTGCCAGCACTCCCTACGAGAGGGGTACAGGGGACTTTAGCGGGGAGCTGTTTTTT

J gene: TRBJ2-5
D gene: .
V gene: TRBV5-4
clone size: .
CDR3 protein: CASRGGVGETQYF
CDR3 DNA: TGTGCCAGCAGAGGGGGGGTGGGAGAGACCCAGTACTTC

J gene: TRBJ2-7
D gene: .
V gene: TRBV4-2
clone size: .
CDR3 protein: CASSQEWERVSSYEQYF
CDR3 DNA: TGTGCCAGCAGCCAAGAATGGGAGCGGGTTAGCTCCTACGAGCAGTACTTC

J gene: TRBJ2-2
D gene: .
V gene: TRBV7-6
clone size: .
CDR3 protein: CASSLSPAGELFF
CDR3 DNA: TGTGCCAGCAGCTTATCTCCCGCCGGGGAGCTGTTTTTT

J gene: TRBJ1-1
D gene: TRBD1
V gene: TRBV7-9
clone size: .
CDR3 protein: CASSFNRGMNTEAFF
CDR3 DNA: TGTGCCAGCAGCTTCAACAGGGGGATGAACACTGAAGCTTTCTTT

J gene: TRBJ2-7
D gene: .
V gene: TRBV4-3
clone size: .
CDR3 protein: CASSQEQASYEQYF
CDR3 DNA: TGCGCCAGCAGCCAAGAACAGGCTTCCTACGAGCAGTACTTC

J gene: TRBJ2-7
D gene: .
V gene: TRBV5-6
clone size: once
CDR3 protein: CASSSDRIYYEQYF
CDR3 DNA: TGTGCCAGCAGCTCGGACAGAATCTACTACGAGCAGTACTTC

J gene: TRBJ2-7
D gene: .
V gene: TRBV6-5
clone size: .
CDR3 protein: CASSFGGEQYF
CDR3 DNA: TGTGCCAGCAGTTTTGGTGGCGAGCAGTACTTC

J gene: TRBJ2-3
D gene: .
V gene: TRBV4-1
clone size: .
CDR3 protein: CASSPPTDTQYF
CDR3 DNA: TGCGCCAGCAGCCCTCCGACAGATACGCAGTATTTT

J gene: TRBJ2-3
D gene: TRBD1
V gene: TRBV28
clone size: .
CDR3 protein: CASTTVGQGVTDTQYF
CDR3 DNA: TGTGCCAGCACTACGGTGGGACAGGGTGTTACAGATACGCAGTATTTT

J gene: TRBJ2-7
D gene: .
V gene: TRBV10-2
clone size: .
CDR3 protein: CASSEGNSYEQYF
CDR3 DNA: TGCGCCAGCAGTGAGGGTAACTCCTACGAGCAGTACTTC

J gene: TRBJ1-3
D gene: .
V gene: TRBV9
clone size: .
CDR3 protein: CASSVNTGFSGNTIYF
CDR3 DNA: TGTGCCAGCAGCGTGAATACAGGTTTCTCTGGAAACACCATATATTTT

J gene: TRBJ1-1
D gene: TRBD1
V gene: TRBV19
clone size: .
CDR3 protein: CASSTYPGTANTEAFF
CDR3 DNA: TGTGCCAGTAGTACCTATCCCGGGACAGCGAACACTGAAGCTTTCTTT

J gene: TRBJ2-7
D gene: .
V gene: TRBV4-1
clone size: .
CDR3 protein: CASSQGSSPEQYF
CDR3 DNA: TGCGCCAGCAGCCAAGGGTCTAGCCCCGAGCAGTACTTC

J gene: TRBJ2-7
D gene: .
V gene: TRBV6-5
clone size: .
CDR3 protein: CASSYGGRTYEQYF
CDR3 DNA: TGTGCCAGCAGTTACGGGGGCCGAACCTACGAGCAGTACTTC

J gene: TRBJ2-1
D gene: TRBD2
V gene: TRBV4-3
clone size: .
CDR3 protein: CASSQESERGAYNEQFF
CDR3 DNA: TGCGCCAGCAGCCAAGAAAGTGAGCGGGGGGCCTACAATGAGCAGTTCTTC

J gene: TRBJ2-1
D gene: .
V gene: TRBV19
clone size: once
CDR3 protein: CASSTGESSYNEQFF
CDR3 DNA: TGTGCCAGTAGTACCGGGGAAAGCTCCTACAATGAGCAGTTCTTC

J gene: TRBJ2-5
D gene: .
V gene: TRBV29-1
clone size: .
CDR3 protein: CSVVSGNQETQYF
CDR3 DNA: TGCAGCGTTGTTTCGGGAAACCAAGAGACCCAGTACTTC

J gene: TRBJ1-2
D gene: TRBD1
V gene: TRBV29-1
clone size: once
CDR3 protein: CSAYLTGRPEGYTF
CDR3 DNA: TGCAGCGCCTACCTGACAGGGCGCCCTGAGGGCTACACCTTC

J gene: TRBJ2-3
D gene: TRBD2
V gene: TRBV2
clone size: .
CDR3 protein: CASSEVAGFTDTQYF
CDR3 DNA: TGTGCCAGCAGTGAAGTAGCGGGGTTCACAGATACGCAGTATTTT

J gene: TRBJ2-1
D gene: .
V gene: TRBV10-1
clone size: .
CDR3 protein: CASSYLNPSYNEQFF
CDR3 DNA: TGCGCCAGCAGCTACCTGAACCCTTCCTACAATGAGCAGTTCTTC

J gene: TRBJ1-1
D gene: .
V gene: TRBV13
clone size: .
CDR3 protein: CASSSWAANTEAFF
CDR3 DNA: TGTGCCAGCAGCTCCTGGGCCGCCAACACTGAAGCTTTCTTT

J gene: TRBJ2-7
D gene: TRBD2
V gene: TRBV7-9
clone size: .
CDR3 protein: CASSSGLAGIFPYEQYF
CDR3 DNA: TGTGCCAGCAGCTCGGGACTAGCGGGGATCTTCCCCTACGAGCAGTACTTC

J gene: TRBJ1-3
D gene: .
V gene: TRBV21-1
clone size: .
CDR3 protein: CASSKMTGCSGNTIYF
CDR3 DNA: TGTGCCAGCAGCAAAATGACAGGATGCTCTGGAAACACCATATATTTT

J gene: TRBJ2-7
D gene: .
V gene: TRBV7-9
clone size: .
CDR3 protein: CASSLEAGRPYEQYF
CDR3 DNA: TGTGCCAGCAGCTTAGAGGCGGGACGACCCTACGAGCAGTACTTC

J gene: TRBJ2-1
D gene: .
V gene: TRBV27
clone size: .
CDR3 protein: CASSELQFHEQFF
CDR3 DNA: TGTGCCAGCAGTGAGCTCCAATTCCATGAGCAGTTCTTC

J gene: TRBJ2-2
D gene: TRBD2
V gene: TRBV7-9
clone size: .
CDR3 protein: CASSQRLAGDTGELFF
CDR3 DNA: TGTGCCAGCAGCCAAAGACTAGCGGGAGACACCGGGGAGCTGTTTTTT

J gene: TRBJ2-7
D gene: .
V gene: TRBV7-6
clone size: once
CDR3 protein: CASTPWRDAHEQYF
CDR3 DNA: TGTGCCAGCACCCCCTGGAGGGATGCCCACGAGCAGTACTTC

J gene: TRBJ2-1
D gene: .
V gene: TRBV9
clone size: .
CDR3 protein: CASTVGTSPAGEQFF
CDR3 DNA: TGTGCCAGCACTGTTGGAACCTCCCCGGCGGGTGAGCAGTTCTTC

J gene: TRBJ2-1
D gene: TRBD2
V gene: TRBV27
clone size: .
CDR3 protein: CASSPGLAGEQFF
CDR3 DNA: TGTGCCAGCAGTCCGGGACTAGCGGGGGAGCAGTTCTTC

J gene: TRBJ1-2
D gene: TRBD1
V gene: TRBV29-1
clone size: .
CDR3 protein: CSVDPGQGYYGYTF
CDR3 DNA: TGCAGCGTTGACCCGGGACAGGGCTACTATGGCTACACCTTC

J gene: TRBJ1-5
D gene: .
V gene: TRBV12-5
clone size: .
CDR3 protein: CASGLVQVKRERIQPQHF
CDR3 DNA: TGTGCTAGTGGTTTGGTACAAGTCAAAAGGGAAAGAATTCAGCCCCAGCATTTT

J gene: TRBJ2-3
D gene: .
V gene: TRBV7-6
clone size: .
CDR3 protein: CASSLAGGVTDTQYF
CDR3 DNA: TGTGCCAGCAGCTTAGCGGGGGGAGTCACAGATACGCAGTATTTT

J gene: TRBJ2-7
D gene: .
V gene: TRBV5-4
clone size: once
CDR3 protein: CASSLVDSYEQYF
CDR3 DNA: TGTGCCAGCAGCTTGGTTGACAGCTACGAGCAGTACTTC

J gene: TRBJ2-7
D gene: TRBD2
V gene: TRBV4-2
clone size: .
CDR3 protein: CASSLGTSGSGEQYF
CDR3 DNA: TGTGCCAGCAGCCTTGGGACTAGCGGGAGCGGCGAGCAGTACTTC

J gene: TRBJ1-1
D gene: .
V gene: TRBV6-6
clone size: .
CDR3 protein: CASSYNPRQGTEAFF
CDR3 DNA: TGTGCCAGCAGTTATAACCCACGGCAAGGCACTGAAGCTTTCTTT

J gene: TRBJ2-7
D gene: .
V gene: TRBV27
clone size: .
CDR3 protein: CASSLRNGEQYF
CDR3 DNA: TGTGCCAGCAGTTTGAGGAATGGCGAGCAGTACTTC

J gene: TRBJ2-7
D gene: .
V gene: TRBV4-1
clone size: .
CDR3 protein: CASSPGLAAGEQYF
CDR3 DNA: TGCGCCAGCAGCCCCGGACTGGCTGCTGGCGAGCAGTACTTC